The subject of this entry is one T cell receptor (beta chain). This sample was taken from a study of cytomegalovirus exposure and HLA in healthy donors. Looking at the study overall: A preliminary data release comprised roughly 85 million unique TCRs obtained from HLA-typed donors.

The PCR had 60 Vbeta and 13 Jbeta primers. Sequencing was performed with immunoSEQ multiplex PCR; in TCRdb, only in-frame clones are kept and a portion is missing. The sample lists some 270,000 clones, approximately 91% occurring once. The CDR3 runs to 14 residues. The V end was cut by 4 bases, the J end by 2 bases, with 8 bases between. Germline CDR1 and CDR2: WSHSY and SAAADI. Material: PBMCs. The source of this sequence is a girl under 10 years old in good health and CMV-seronegative. The chain combines TRBV10-2 with TRBJ2-2; D perhaps matches TRBD2 (6 bases). The CDR3 protein is CASSVAANTGELFF. The CDR3 DNA sequence: TGCGCCAGCAGTGTAGCGGCAAACACCGGGGAGCTGTTTTTT.